Each of the 20 T cell receptor beta chains below was sequenced from the same sample in a study of blood T cell repertoires in COVID-19 (dated by TCRdb to 2020 to 2021). To prepare the library, the immunoSEQ multiplex PCR assay was applied. TCRdb provides this immuneACCESS table in a form limited to in-frame rearrangements. Some clones are lacking; in checked studies, under half of them reflect an unresolved V gene, and why the rest are absent is not known. Here the sample has around 100,000 clones; roughly nine tenths occur a single time. The ten largest account for roughly 30% of the sample. The sequenced sample was peripheral blood. The receptors come from a woman older than 75 with acute or convalescent COVID-19.

V usage is TRBV3-1 (or the pseudogene TRBV3-2) and J usage is TRBJ1-2, with TRBD1 identical over 7 bases. Per germline, CDR1 LGHDT and CDR2 YNNKEL (reference sequence). The ends lost 3 bases at V and 6 bases at J; junction bases unmatched: 4. This CDR3 spans 13 amino acids. CDR3 sequence (DNA): TGTGCCAGCAGCCAGCGAGGGGGCGATGGCTACACCTTC. Residues: CASSQRGGDGYTF.

This chain joins TRBV6-2 or TRBV6-3 and TRBJ2-5; 9 nucleotides agree with TRBD1. After removal of 5 bases from V and 5 bases from J, the junction contained 12 bases not matched to a gene. CDR1 and CDR2 from the germline V gene are MNHEY and SVGEGT. The CDR3 has 16 amino acids. The CDR3: CASSPDRGSLKETQYF. The DNA of the CDR3 is TGTGCCAGCAGTCCAGACAGGGGGTCTTTAAAGGAGACCCAGTACTTC.

The chain uses TRBV3-1 (or the pseudogene TRBV3-2) and TRBJ1-2, with 9 bases identical to TRBD1. This CDR3 contains 18 residues. The germline gives CDR1 LGHDT, CDR2 YNNKEL (reference sequence). V dropped 1 base and J dropped 7; count of bases not matched to a gene: 16. This chain's CDR3 is CASSQAYGGGTGYSGYTF. DNA of the CDR3: TGTGCCAGCAGCCAAGCCTACGGCGGTGGGACAGGGTATTCTGGCTACACCTTC.

The V and J genes are TRBV18 and TRBJ2-1; 11 nucleotides agree with TRBD2. With V trimmed by 0 bases and J by 3 bases, 4 bases remained unmatched. The CDR3 contains 17 residues. CDR1 is KGHSH, CDR2 LQKENI, per germline. The CDR3 bases are TGTGCCAGCTCACCACCTAGCGGGGGGGAACGCTACAATGAGCAGTTCTTC. Its translation: CASSPPSGGERYNEQFF.

The rearrangement uses TRBV11-2 and TRBJ2-7; TRBD1 matches 11 bases. Germline CDR1 is SGHAT and CDR2 is FQNNGV. The CDR3 sequence is 16 residues long. V was pared by 1 base and J by 2 bases, with 4 bases of the junction left unmatched. The CDR3 spells CASSLVGTGGPYEQYF. The CDR3 DNA follows: TGTGCCAGCAGCTTAGTCGGGACAGGGGGTCCCTACGAGCAGTACTTC.

J is TRBJ2-7 and V is TRBV5-1; 10 positions match TRBD1. The CDR3 covers 14 residues. Looked up from germline, CDR1 is SGHRS and CDR2 is YFSETQ. J was trimmed by 4 bases and V by 2 bases; bases with no gene match: 3. The DNA of the CDR3 is TGCGCCAGCAGCTTAGCGGGACAGGGGTACGAGCAGTACTTC. This sequence encodes CASSLAGQGYEQYF.

The genes are TRBV7-9 and TRBJ2-5; TRBD1 matches 7 bases. CDR3 length: 14 residues. The V and J ends lost 8 bases and 2 bases, in that order; junction bases with no gene match: 8. Germline-derived CDR1 and CDR2 are SEHNR and FQNEAQ (reference sequence). The CDR3 protein is CASRRQGGQETQYF. The CDR3 DNA is TGTGCCAGCCGGAGACAGGGCGGGCAAGAGACCCAGTACTTC.

The rearrangement links TRBV7-3 to TRBJ2-7, with D uncertain. The CDR3 loop spans 16 amino acids. With 5 bases removed from V and 0 bases from J, the gap between germline ends came to 17 bases. Germline V gene data show CDR1 as SGHTA and CDR2 as FQGTGA. The CDR3 nucleotides read TGTGCCAGCAGCCCGACTGGAGTAAGAGACTCCTACGAGCAGTACTTC. Translation: CASSPTGVRDSYEQYF.

The rearrangement links TRBV6-5 to TRBJ2-7; D is unresolved. The CDR3 extends over 12 amino acids. The germline gives CDR1 MNHEY, CDR2 SVGAGI. With 6 bases removed from V and 3 bases from J, the gap between germline ends came to 9 bases. The CDR3, as DNA: TGTGCCAGCAGCGGTACGGGCTACGAGCAGTACTTC. Amino acids: CASSGTGYEQYF.

In DNA form, the CDR3 reads TGTGCCAGTAGTATCTTAGGGGTTGGGTACACTGAAGCTTTCTTT. This sequence encodes CASSILGVGYTEAFF. The chain carries TRBV19 and TRBJ1-1; D is perhaps TRBD1 (5 bases). CDR3 size: 15 residues. Trimming left V 3 bases short and J 3 bases short, with 14 bases between. From germline, CDR1 is LNHDA and CDR2 SQIVND (reference sequence).

The V and J genes are TRBV28 and TRBJ1-1; unclear D gene. The CDR3 is made up of 15 amino acids. From germline, CDR1 is MDHEN and CDR2 SYDVKM. V was pared by 3 bases and J by 4 bases, with 15 bases between. CDR3 sequence (DNA): TGTGCCAGCAGTTTGCCTCGGCAGGTCGTCACTGAAGCTTTCTTT. Amino acids: CASSLPRQVVTEAFF.

V usage is TRBV13 and J usage is TRBJ2-1; TRBD2 aligns across 7 bases. CDR3 length: 18 amino acids. J gave up 2 bases and V 6 bases, and 16 bases lay outside the gene matches. Germline-derived CDR1 and CDR2 are PRHDT and FYEKMQ (reference sequence). The CDR3 reads CASSSPDSREGTYNEQFF. CDR3 bases: TGTGCCAGCAGTTCACCTGACTCCAGGGAGGGGACCTACAATGAGCAGTTCTTC.

This clone was detected once. Sequence at one end of the junction differs from germline and may be a read error. The V and J genes are TRBV10-3 and TRBJ1-1; possible D gene TRBD1, 5 bases. Germline assignment: CDR1 ENHRY and CDR2 SYGVKD. The CDR3 runs 16 residues. The DNA of the CDR3 is TGTGCCACCAGTGAGTTACGTTGGGGCCCGAACACTGAAGCTTTCTTT. It is translated as CATSELRWGPNTEAFF.

This rearrangement joins TRBV10-3 to TRBJ2-3, with a tentative D call TRBD1 (6 bases). The CDR3 consists of 16 residues. V was pared by 2 bases and J by 2 bases, with 14 bases between. Germline assignment: CDR1 ENHRY and CDR2 SYGVKD. The CDR3 nucleotides are TGTGCCATCAGTGAGACGACAGGAATGTACACAGATACGCAGTATTTT. The encoded protein is CAISETTGMYTDTQYF.

As for this clone: A junction end diverges from the germline sequence, so it may reflect a read error. This chain links TRBV7-8 with TRBJ2-5; perhaps TRBD1 as D (5 bases). This CDR3 is 11 amino acids long. Germline V gene sequence: CDR1 SGHVS, CDR2 FQNEAQ. CDR3 amino acids: CASSPQGASHF. The CDR3 bases are TGTGCCAGCAGCCCACAAGGGGCTTCCCACTTC.

The chain joins TRBV18 to TRBJ1-5; 8 bases fit TRBD1. Germline V lookup: CDR1 KGHSH, CDR2 LQKENI. This CDR3 has 13 residues. The J segment lost 12 bases and the V segment lost 4 bases, leaving 8 bases of the junction unmatched. CDR3 coding DNA: TGTGCCAGCTCACAAGAGACAGGGGCGATCCAGCATTTT. This gives the protein CASSQETGAIQHF.

This chain uses TRBV5-1 with TRBJ2-3, with D possibly matching TRBD2 (7 bases). This CDR3 is 16 amino acids long. From germline, CDR1 is SGHRS and CDR2 YFSETQ. The V gene lost 4 bases and the J gene lost 8 bases, with 23 bases spanning the gap. The CDR3, as DNA: TGCGCCAGCAGCCCGGAGCTAGGCGGGGGCCGAGGTACGCAGTATTTT. Translation: CASSPELGGGRGTQYF.

J is TRBJ1-5 and V is TRBV19; D is undetermined. V shed 4 bases and J shed 2 bases, with 12 bases lying between them. The CDR3 is 15 amino acids. Per the germline V gene, CDR1 is LNHDA and CDR2 is SQIVND (reference sequence). CDR3: CASSTSTGGNQPQHF. DNA for the CDR3: TGTGCCAGTAGTACCTCGACTGGAGGCAATCAGCCCCAGCATTTT.

The genes are TRBV4-1 and TRBJ2-3; D not certain. Germline loops: CDR1 MGHRA, CDR2 YSYEKL. The V and J ends lost 1 base and 2 bases respectively, with 10 bases between them. This CDR3 comprises 15 residues. The CDR3: CASSQVHGYTDTQYF. The CDR3, as DNA: TGCGCCAGCAGCCAAGTCCACGGTTACACAGATACGCAGTATTTT.

The chain couples TRBV15 to TRBJ2-3; D gene uncertain. The CDR3 has 16 amino acids. V was clipped by 2 bases and J by 1 base, with 13 bases between them. CDR1 LNHNV and CDR2 YYDKDF come from the germline V gene (reference sequence). The DNA for the CDR3 is TGTGCCACCAGCAGATCGCCCGACTTAGGCACAGATACGCAGTATTTT. Protein product: CATSRSPDLGTDTQYF. Complete variable domain (other parts from reference TRBV15 and TRBJ2-3): DAMVIQNPRYQVTQFGKPVTLSCSQTLNHNVMYWYQQKSSQAPKLLFHYYDKDFNNEADTPDNFQSRRPNTSFCFLDIRSPGLGDTAMYLCATSRSPDLGTDTQYFGPGTRLTVL.